Shown below are 13 T cell receptor beta chains from a single sample sequenced in a study of control samples from healthy donors and cancer patients. Measured with immunoSEQ multiplex PCR; TCRdb has only the in-frame clones, and not every one. Found here are roughly 400,000 clones, 80% to 95% of them singletons; the top ten hold roughly 6.4%. Sample: PBMCs. These receptors originate from a man aged 35 to 55 with head and neck cancer.

This sequence joins TRBV3-1 (or the pseudogene TRBV3-2) and TRBJ2-7, with D uncertain. The CDR3 covers 12 residues. The V and J ends lost 4 bases and 2 bases respectively, with 6 bases between them. Germline V lookup: CDR1 LGHDT, CDR2 YNNKEL (reference sequence). CDR3 bases: TGTGCCAGCAGCCTCAGCCCCTACGAGCAGTACTTC. Encoded protein: CASSLSPYEQYF.

The chain recombines TRBV3-1 (or the pseudogene TRBV3-2) with TRBJ2-3, with D hard to call. The CDR3 has 15 amino acids. CDR1 is LGHDT and CDR2 is YNNKEL in the germline V gene (reference sequence). The V gene lost 1 base and the J gene lost 1 base, with 9 bases spanning the gap. The CDR3 reads CASSQGRPGTDTQYF. The CDR3 DNA reads TGTGCCAGCAGCCAAGGGCGACCCGGCACAGATACGCAGTATTTT.

This chain uses TRBV5-1 with TRBJ2-7; 7 nucleotides align to TRBD1. The CDR3 covers 13 residues. Germline V gene lookup returns CDR1 SGHRS and CDR2 YFSETQ. Losses at the gene ends were 7 bases for V and 3 bases for J; bases not matched to a gene: 7. CDR3 region: CASRRDSYYEQYF. In DNA form, the CDR3 reads TGCGCCAGCCGCCGGGACAGCTACTACGAGCAGTACTTC.

V gene TRBV19 combines with J gene TRBJ1-1; 7 nucleotides match TRBD1. The CDR3 totals 16 residues. Germline V lookup: CDR1 LNHDA, CDR2 SQIVND (reference sequence). V lost 5 bases and J lost 3; bases outside the gene matches: 12. This CDR3 reads CASSSGRGPMDTEAFF. In DNA, the CDR3 is TGTGCCAGTAGTTCGGGGAGGGGGCCGATGGACACTGAAGCTTTCTTT.

CDR3 amino acids: CASSQTISTDTQYF. CDR3 bases: TGTGCCAGCAGCCAGACTATTAGCACAGATACGCAGTATTTT. The chain joins TRBV5-6 to TRBJ2-3, with a weak D call TRBD2 (5 bases). Trimming removed 4 bases at V and 0 bases at J, with 9 bases between. CDR1 and CDR2 from the germline V gene are SGHDT and YYEEEE. CDR3 length equals 14 residues.

The gene calls are TRBV4-1 and TRBJ2-7; D gene uncertain. The CDR3 is 14 residues long. CDR1 and CDR2 from the germline V gene are MGHRA and YSYEKL. Trimming took off 0 bases at V and 0 bases at J, with 6 bases between the two ends. As DNA, the CDR3 is TGCGCCAGCAGCCAAGACGGTGCCTCCTACGAGCAGTACTTC. It yields the protein CASSQDGASYEQYF.

This clone was seen once. The rearrangement links TRBV19 to TRBJ2-5, with D possibly being TRBD1 (7 bases). V lost 1 base to trimming and J lost 4 bases, with 13 bases between them. CDR3 size: 15 residues. From germline, CDR1 is LNHDA and CDR2 SQIVND (reference sequence). CDR3 residues: CASSIASGGRETQYF. The CDR3, as DNA: TGTGCCAGTAGTATAGCATCAGGGGGGAGAGAGACCCAGTACTTC.

This chain links TRBV11-2 with TRBJ2-5; TRBD2 matches at 10 bases. V gave up 2 bases and J gave up 2 bases; unmatched junction bases: 5. Germline loops: CDR1 SGHAT, CDR2 FQNNGV. This CDR3 region has 16 residues. CDR3 region: CASSLIAGGLQETQYF. The CDR3 coding sequence is TGTGCCAGCAGCTTAATAGCGGGGGGATTACAAGAGACCCAGTACTTC.

Remarks on this clone: At one end, the junction sequence differs from germline, possibly due to a read error. The DNA for the CDR3 is TGTGCCAGCAGTTTGGGACAGTCCCAAGGCGGCGAGCAGTACTTC. Translating it yields CASSLGQSQGGEQYF. The V and J genes are TRBV5-4 and TRBJ2-7; 7 positions match TRBD1. This CDR3 is built from 15 residues. CDR1 is SGHNT and CDR2 is YYREEE in the germline V gene (reference sequence).

The chain joins TRBV30 to TRBJ2-5, with D tentatively TRBD1 (6 bases). V gave up 5 bases and J gave up 2 bases, with 9 bases separating them. Looked up from germline, CDR1 is GTSNPN and CDR2 is SVGIG (reference sequence). The CDR3 extends over 12 amino acids. The CDR3: CAWGQNQETQYF. The CDR3 coding sequence is TGTGCCTGGGGACAGAATCAAGAGACCCAGTACTTC.

CDR3 DNA: TGTGCCAGCAGTCCCCCGGGCCTCCGGGAAGCTTTCTTT. Its translation: CASSPPGLREAFF. The gene calls are TRBV12-3 or TRBV12-4 and TRBJ1-1; no clear D gene. The CDR3 covers 13 residues. Trimming left V 5 bases short and J 8 bases short, with 15 bases between.

Here the CDR3 DNA reads TGTGCCAGCAGCTTTTCCCGGGACCCAAGTTTCAATGAGCAGTTCTTC. Protein sequence: CASSFSRDPSFNEQFF. The V call is TRBV7-2, the J call TRBJ2-1; TRBD1 or TRBD2 may be the D gene (5 bases each). Trimming left V 3 bases short and J 6 bases short, with 18 bases between. CDR1 is SGHTA and CDR2 is FQGNSA in the germline V gene. The length of the CDR3 is 16 residues. The whole variable domain, remainder taken from reference TRBV7-2 and TRBJ2-1, is GAGVSQSPSNKVTEKGKDVELRCDPISGHTALYWYRQSLGQGLEFLIYFQGNSAPDKSGLPSDRFSAERTGGSVSTLTIQRTQQEDSAVYLCASSFSRDPSFNEQFFGPGTRLTVL.

This sequence joins TRBV15 and TRBJ1-1; D not resolved. The CDR3 spans 15 residues. V lost 4 bases, J lost 10 bases, and 22 bases lay in between. Germline V gene data show CDR1 as LNHNV and CDR2 as YYDKDF (reference sequence). The CDR3 reads CATSTTEEDLIGAFF. The CDR3 DNA follows: TGTGCCACCAGCACAACCGAGGAGGATTTAATTGGAGCTTTCTTT.